This record concerns one TCR beta chain sequence. The data were obtained in a study of shared clonotypes between healthy human individuals. Clones were sequenced by immunoSEQ multiplex PCR, and TCRdb holds only the in-frame ones, with some missing. The table records approximately 710,000 clones, less than 95% of them present only once. Trimming stripped 8 bases from V and 3 bases from J, with 17 bases between. This CDR3 has 14 residues. Per the germline V gene, CDR1 is MDHEN and CDR2 is SYDVKM. The sequencing input was memory CD8+ T cells from PBMCs. Subset defined: CD45RO+ cells pooled with CCR7-negative TemRA cells. This chain uses TRBV28 with TRBJ2-7; D not certain. This receptor was taken from a man aged 18 to 35 in good health. Some clones in this sample may be carry-over from other donors' samples. The CDR3 DNA reads as TGTGCCAGCCGAACACCGGCCCCTCTCTACGAGCAGTACTTC. As protein: CASRTPAPLYEQYF.